This T cell receptor (beta chain) was captured in a study of blood T cell repertoires in COVID-19. The wider study: Italy, Spain and the United States were the sources of the convalescent and acute COVID-19 samples. Nucleic acid was either cDNA or gDNA, and it came from T cells, B-cell-depleted T cells, or PBMCs.

Profiling relied on immunoSEQ multiplex PCR, and the TCRdb table lists in-frame clones only, not all of them. The sample has 80,000 to 100,000 clones; 78% are singletons. On this clone: One junction end does not reproduce the germline sequence, and a read error may be involved.

CDR3 length: 15 amino acids. Per the germline V gene, CDR1 is LNHNV and CDR2 is YYDKDF (reference sequence). The J gene is TRBJ1-2, the V gene TRBV15; 7 bases are shared with TRBD1. The sequenced material came from peripheral blood. This receptor was obtained from a human donor in a cohort sampled during active COVID-19. CDR3 in DNA: TGTGCCACCAGCCGAGACAGGGATCTGTTGTATGGCTACACCTTC. Translating gives CATSRDRDLLYGYTF.